One sample yielded the 25 T cell receptor beta chains listed below, sequenced in a study of Graves' ophthalmopathy and Graves' hyperthyroidism. Investigators amplified TCR beta CDR3 regions from RNA transcripts. RT-PCR was first run with HTBI primers, then multiplex PCR in a second round. In TCRdb, the multiplex PCR reads were re-called with MiXCR into one record per CDR3 protein. The sample holds hundreds of thousands of distinct CDR3 sequences; 40% are singletons and the top ten take around 40%. The material sequenced was peripheral blood. The origin of the receptors is an adult man with Graves' ophthalmopathy.

To note about this clonotype: The junction departs from the called germline gene at one end, perhaps through a read error. The rearrangement uses TRBV7-9 and TRBJ2-6; 8 bases align to TRBD1. The germline V gene encodes CDR1 SEHNR and CDR2 FQNEAQ (reference sequence). The CDR3 is made up of 18 amino acids. This CDR3 reads CASSQNSMTGAGANVLTF. In DNA, the CDR3 is TGCGCCAGCAGCCAAAATAGCATGACAGGGGCTGGGGCCAACGTCCTGACTTTC.

The V gene is TRBV12-3 or TRBV12-4, the J gene TRBJ1-5; possible D gene TRBD1, 5 bases. The CDR3 sequence is 14 residues long. V shed 6 bases and J shed 1 base, with 10 bases lying between them. CDR3 nucleotide sequence: TGTGCCAGCAGATCCGGGGGGAGCAATCAGCCCCAGCATTTT. Protein: CASRSGGSNQPQHF.

The V call is TRBV4-3, the J call TRBJ2-7; D not certain. The CDR3 contains 16 residues. Trimming left V 4 bases short and J 0 bases short, with 16 bases between. Looked up from germline, CDR1 is LGHNA and CDR2 is YSLEER. CDR3 sequence (DNA): TGCGCCAGCAGCCCCTCCCTGGCGGTTAGCTCCTACGAGCAGTACTTC. It translates to CASSPSLAVSSYEQYF.

The chain carries TRBV25-1 and TRBJ2-2; the D is unclear. The CDR3 has 15 amino acids. In germline, CDR1 is MGHDK, CDR2 SYGVNS. Deletions cut 5 bases from V and 6 bases from J, with 16 bases between. The CDR3 DNA reads TGTGCCAGCAGTCCGCCCCGAAGGATGTCCGGGGAGCTGTTTTTT. This sequence encodes CASSPPRRMSGELFF.

There are a few counts of this clonotype. This chain connects TRBV12-3 or TRBV12-4 to TRBJ1-1; D gene ambiguous. The CDR3 has 13 residues. V shed 6 bases and J shed 2 bases, with 10 bases lying between them. The DNA for the CDR3 is TGTGCCAGCAGGCGGGAACCAAACACTGAAGCTTTCTTT. Its translation is CASRREPNTEAFF.

The rearrangement uses TRBV11-2 and TRBJ2-2; D ambiguous. The germline CDR1 and CDR2 sequences are SGHAT and FQNNGV. The V gene lost 8 bases and the J gene lost 5 bases, with 27 bases spanning the gap. This CDR3 spans 18 amino acids. CDR3 residues: CASLGWRPSTYLTGELFF. For the CDR3, the DNA is TGTGCCAGCCTGGGGTGGCGGCCGAGTACCTACTTGACCGGGGAGCTGTTTTTT.

This chain joins TRBV6-4 and TRBJ1-2; D is perhaps TRBD1 (6 bases). Germline V gives CDR1 MRHNA, CDR2 SNTAGT. Trimming took 6 bases from V and 2 from J, leaving 22 bases between them. This CDR3 comprises 17 residues. CDR3 nucleotide sequence: TGTGCCAGCAGCGCACGGGACACCTTCTTTGGGAACTATGGCTACACCTTC. This codes for CASSARDTFFGNYGYTF.

The CDR3 coding sequence is TGTGCCAGCAGCCTACCCGGGACAGGGGGACTGGGTCAGCCCCAGCATTTT. Translation: CASSLPGTGGLGQPQHF. The rearrangement uses TRBV7-6 and TRBJ1-5; TRBD1 matches at 11 bases. CDR3 length: 17 amino acids. CDR1 and CDR2 (germline): SGHVS, FNYEAQ. V lost 5 bases to trimming and J lost 6 bases; unmatched junction nucleotides: 12.

V gene TRBV15 combines with J gene TRBJ1-2; D perhaps matches TRBD1 (5 bases). The germline gives CDR1 LNHNV, CDR2 YYDKDF (reference sequence). The CDR3 consists of 15 residues. Trimming took off 10 bases at V and 2 bases at J, with 20 bases between the two ends. In DNA form, the CDR3 reads TGTGCCAGCTCATCTCGGAGACAGCGGAACTATGGCTACACCTTC. Its protein is CASSSRRQRNYGYTF.

This chain links TRBV20-1 with TRBJ2-5; D tentatively reads TRBD1 or TRBD2 (7 bases each). The CDR3 extends over 13 amino acids. Germline V lookup: CDR1 DFQATT, CDR2 SNEGSKA (reference sequence). V was pared by 4 bases and J by 9 bases, with 18 bases between. In nucleotides, the CDR3 is TGCAGTGCTACGACAGGGAGGGGGCAGCCCCAGTACTTC. Translating it yields CSATTGRGQPQYF.

About this clonotype itself: This clone may be a read error of a much larger clone one base away. The chain carries TRBV7-9 and TRBJ2-7; 8 bases fit TRBD2. The V segment lost 8 bases and the J segment 4 bases; nucleotides outside the gene matches: 7. Germline CDR1 and CDR2: SEHNR and FQNEAQ (reference sequence). CDR3 length: 13 residues. The CDR3, as DNA: TGTGCCAGCCGTGACGGGAGGGCTTACGAGCAGTACTTC. It is translated as CASRDGRAYEQYF.

Points on this clonotype: The junction shows a germline mismatch at one end, possibly a read error. The chain combines TRBV24-1 with TRBJ1-1; 7 bases match TRBD1. The germline CDR1 and CDR2 sequences are KGHDR and SFDVKD. CDR3 length: 14 residues. In nucleotides, the CDR3 is TGTGCCAGCAGTTACCCTGGGGACAGAACTGAAGCTTTCTTT. Its translation is CASSYPGDRTEAFF.

This clonotype has at least ten counts. The chain is built from TRBV15 and TRBJ2-5; D is unclear. Trimming pared 2 bases from V and 7 bases from J, leaving 11 bases between. The CDR3 has 13 residues. The germline CDR1 and CDR2 sequences are LNHNV and YYDKDF (reference sequence). CDR3 residues: CATSRHRAGTQYF. The CDR3 nucleotides read TGTGCCACCAGCAGACACCGGGCTGGGACCCAGTACTTC.

The chain carries TRBV25-1 and TRBJ2-2, with a possible D match to TRBD1 (6 bases). V lost 4 bases and J lost 0, with 12 bases in between. Germline CDR1 MGHDK, CDR2 SYGVNS. This CDR3 comprises 16 residues. This chain's CDR3 is CASSARGTSNTGELFF. DNA for the CDR3: TGTGCCAGCAGTGCTAGAGGGACATCGAACACCGGGGAGCTGTTTTTT.

In regard to this clonotype: It is likely a read error, because the conserved phenylalanine at the end of the CDR3 is missing. The CDR3 sequence: CASSLGGSVTGELFI. The CDR3 DNA follows: TGTGCCAGCAGCTTGGGGGGTTCAGTAACCGGGGAGCTGTTTATT. The J gene is TRBJ2-2, the V gene TRBV5-5; D not certain. The length of the CDR3 is 15 residues. Trimming cost V 0 bases and J 5 bases, with 11 bases left between them. CDR1 and CDR2 from the germline V gene are SGHKS and YYEKEE (reference sequence).

The V call is TRBV25-1, the J call TRBJ1-2; possible D gene TRBD1, 6 bases. This CDR3 region has 16 residues. Trimming took 3 bases from V and 2 from J, leaving 16 bases between them. CDR1 and CDR2 from the germline V gene are MGHDK and SYGVNS. The CDR3 nucleotides are TGTGCCAGCAGTGATAGTGCCGGGCAGGGGAACTATGGCTACACCTTC. Translated: CASSDSAGQGNYGYTF.

This chain connects TRBV11-2 to TRBJ2-3, with unresolved D. CDR1 and CDR2 from the germline V gene are SGHAT and FQNNGV. This CDR3 is built from 15 residues. The V gene lost 4 bases and the J gene lost 2 bases, with 13 bases spanning the gap. CDR3 sequence (DNA): TGTGCCAGCAGCTGGGCCTCTCGAGCCACAGATACGCAGTATTTT. This encodes CASSWASRATDTQYF. The entire variable domain, with the rest obtained from reference TRBV11-2 and TRBJ2-3, is as follows: EAGVAQSPRYKIIEKRQSVAFWCNPISGHATLYWYQQILGQGPKLLIQFQNNGVVDDSQLPKDRFSAERLKGVDSTLKIQPAKLEDSAVYLCASSWASRATDTQYFGPGTRLTVL.

This clonotype turned up a few times. DNA of the CDR3: TGTGCCAGCAGCCTAAGGGGGGACAGGATCCTTCTGCATGGCTACACCTTC. It yields the protein CASSLRGDRILLHGYTF. This rearrangement joins TRBV5-4 to TRBJ1-2; 8 positions match TRBD1. The CDR3 is 17 amino acids. Germline CDR1 and CDR2: SGHNT and YYREEE (reference sequence). V lost 4 bases and J lost 6; bases outside the gene matches: 17.

This clonotype came up many times. The CDR3 sequence is CASSTGRRDDEKLFF. CDR3 sequence (DNA): TGTGCCAGCAGTACTGGACGGAGAGATGATGAAAAACTGTTTTTT. The rearrangement joins TRBV2 to TRBJ1-4; no firm D call. The CDR3 consists of 15 residues. Trimming stripped 5 bases from V and 6 bases from J, with 16 bases between. Germline V CDR1 and CDR2: SNHLY, FYNNEI.

This clonotype was found a few times. The chain recombines TRBV7-2 with TRBJ2-7; tentative D call: TRBD1 (5 bases). CDR1 and CDR2 from the germline V gene are SGHTA and FQGNSA. Trimming left V 1 base short and J 5 bases short, with 12 bases between. The CDR3 spans 14 residues. CDR3 amino acids: CASSLEGKRHEQYF. The CDR3 coding sequence is TGTGCCAGCAGCTTAGAGGGGAAGCGCCACGAGCAGTACTTC.

In the case of this clonotype: This sequence may be a read error, since a much larger clone differs from it by one base. The V gene is TRBV7-9, the J gene TRBJ1-3; maybe TRBD1 (6 bases). The CDR3 has 14 residues. The germline CDR1 and CDR2 sequences are SEHNR and FQNEAQ (reference sequence). The CDR3: CASSWDNSGDTIYF. DNA for the CDR3: TGTGCCAGCAGCTGGGACAACTCTGGAGACACCATATATTTT.

This clonotype came up a few times. This chain connects TRBV11-2 to TRBJ2-7; D call uncertain. Trimming took 3 bases from V and 7 from J, leaving 19 bases between them. The length of the CDR3 is 15 residues. Germline V gene lookup returns CDR1 SGHAT and CDR2 FQNNGV. The CDR3 loop reads CASSFSTAWVAEQYF. CDR3 nucleotides: TGTGCCAGCAGCTTCTCGACGGCCTGGGTCGCTGAGCAGTACTTC. The full variable domain, its missing parts supplied by reference TRBV11-2 and TRBJ2-7, is EAGVAQSPRYKIIEKRQSVAFWCNPISGHATLYWYQQILGQGPKLLIQFQNNGVVDDSQLPKDRFSAERLKGVDSTLKIQPAKLEDSAVYLCASSFSTAWVAEQYFGPGTRLTVT.

This clonotype was recorded once. The chain couples TRBV24-1 to TRBJ2-5; maybe TRBD2 (5 bases). Trimming pared 3 bases from V and 5 bases from J, leaving 15 bases between. From germline, CDR1 is KGHDR and CDR2 SFDVKD. This CDR3 spans 15 amino acids. The CDR3 loop reads CATSDSGRGWETQYF. The CDR3 DNA is TGTGCCACCAGTGATAGTGGACGGGGATGGGAGACCCAGTACTTC.

The rearrangement uses TRBV7-9 and TRBJ2-7; tentatively, D is TRBD1 (6 bases). CDR1 is SEHNR, CDR2 FQNEAQ, per germline (reference sequence). This CDR3 spans 13 amino acids. Trimming stripped 2 bases from V and 5 bases from J, with 10 bases between. The CDR3 spells CASSLTGTNEQYF. The DNA of the CDR3 is TGTGCCAGCAGCTTAACGGGGACAAACGAGCAGTACTTC.

As for this clonotype: A read error may be the cause here, since a much bigger clone is one base away. J is TRBJ1-2 and V is TRBV9; D might be TRBD1 (6 bases). The germline V and J ends were trimmed by 3 bases and 8 bases, with 14 bases remaining between them. Looked up from germline, CDR1 is SGDLS and CDR2 is YYNGEE. The CDR3 runs to 13 residues. The CDR3 loop is CASSGRYRDGYTF. The CDR3 coding sequence is TGTGCCAGCAGCGGACGGTACAGGGACGGCTACACCTTC.